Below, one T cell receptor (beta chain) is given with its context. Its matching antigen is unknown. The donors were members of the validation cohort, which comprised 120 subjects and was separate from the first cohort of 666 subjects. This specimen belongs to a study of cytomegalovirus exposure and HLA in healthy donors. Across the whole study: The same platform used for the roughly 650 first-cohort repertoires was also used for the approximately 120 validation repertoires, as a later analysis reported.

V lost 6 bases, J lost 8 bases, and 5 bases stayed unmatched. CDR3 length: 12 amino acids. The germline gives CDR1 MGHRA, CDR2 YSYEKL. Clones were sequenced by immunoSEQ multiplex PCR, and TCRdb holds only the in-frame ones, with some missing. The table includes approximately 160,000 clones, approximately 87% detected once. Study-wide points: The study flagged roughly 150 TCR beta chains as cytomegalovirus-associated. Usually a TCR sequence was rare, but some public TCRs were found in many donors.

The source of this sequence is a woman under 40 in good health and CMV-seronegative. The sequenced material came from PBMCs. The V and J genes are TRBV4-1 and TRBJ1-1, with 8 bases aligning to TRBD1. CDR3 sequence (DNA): TGCGCCAGCAGTCCTACAGGGGGAGAAGCTTTCTTT. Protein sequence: CASSPTGGEAFF.